The rows below give T cell receptor beta chains drawn from one sample of a study of beta chain features in type 1 diabetes. Profiling relied on immunoSEQ multiplex PCR, and the TCRdb table lists in-frame clones only, not all of them. This table has fewer than 25,000 clones, under 75% appearing once. The specimen sequenced was Tregs from blood. These TCRs come from a man younger than 35 with type 1 diabetes. Each CDR3 is given without its conserved first and last residue. Each record gives: V gene, clone size, J gene, CDR3 protein. Only part of the rows carry a size: once, few, many, or a class if the clone is expanded.

TRBV28	NA	TRBJ2-1	ASSLSHPYNEQF
TRBV10-2	few	TRBJ2-6	ASRGRGGLSNLYGANVLT
TRBV28	few	TRBJ2-1	ASSPTSGSLWSEQF
TRBV29-1	few	TRBJ1-1	SAQVLAGAF
TRBV18	NA	TRBJ1-2	ASSPFPDTGYT
TRBV4-1	few	TRBJ1-2	ASSRTGRAVGYT
TRBV7-8	NA	TRBJ2-1	ASSPGLAGHSYNEQF
TRBV6-1	NA	TRBJ2-1	ASDSYNEQF
TRBV14	once	TRBJ2-7	ASSTQRGGEQY
TRBV5-1	few	TRBJ2-5	ASSSLSPETQY
TRBV19	NA	TRBJ2-2	ASIGLQFRGELF
TRBV7-2	NA	TRBJ1-1	ASSLVWSQAF
TRBV5-6	few	TRBJ2-2	ASSLYTDLGPGELF
TRBV14	NA	TRBJ2-3	ASSQGTSADTQY
TRBV7-9	few	TRBJ2-1	ASRFARDNEQF
TRBV28	NA	TRBJ1-1	ASKGREGGWGEAF
TRBV7-9	NA	TRBJ2-7	ASSSTGTRREQY
TRBV11-2	NA	TRBJ2-2	ASSLPKAGGHTGELF
TRBV7-2	once	TRBJ2-3	ASSLARPSTDTQY
TRBV7-2	NA	TRBJ2-3	ASSIWTSGGTDTQY
TRBV29-1	few	TRBJ1-4	SVVDPRGAANEKLF
TRBV6-6	NA	TRBJ2-7	ATRREGEIYEQY
TRBV28	NA	TRBJ2-2	ASRTAVGQGRTGELF
TRBV6-5	NA	TRBJ2-6	ASRAGTAGANVLT
TRBV7-9	NA	TRBJ1-3	ASSLARGTTGNTIY
TRBV5-1	NA	TRBJ2-2	ATNPGGSTGELF
TRBV19	NA	TRBJ2-1	ASSLAFYNEQF
TRBV6-5	NA	TRBJ2-4	ASSGQGQAKNIQY